These T cell receptor beta chains were read from a single sample in a study of T-cell memory formation after mild COVID-19. TCRdb re-analysed the 5' RACE reads in MiXCR, keeping a single row per CDR3 protein. The sample holds roughly 550,000 distinct CDR3 sequences, over 20% seen once. The material sequenced was PBMCs or a T cell subset sorted from them (not recorded which). The receptors shown here come from an adult woman who had mild COVID-19 (a few samples of this study predate the infection). Cell type and time point are not known. Both conserved end residues are part of each CDR3. Each record gives: V gene, J gene, D gene, clone size, CDR3 protein, CDR3 DNA. A D gene is named only where the DNA matches it firmly. Expanded clones get a size class; other rows say once, few or many, or leave the size out.

v_gene: TRBV5-6
j_gene: TRBJ1-6
d_gene: TRBD1
abundance: few
CDR3aa: CASSFGTVPWNSPLHF
CDR3nt: TGTGCCAGCAGCTTCGGGACAGTCCCTTGGAATTCACCCCTCCACTTT

v_gene: TRBV11-2
j_gene: TRBJ2-3
d_gene: .
abundance: .
CDR3aa: CASSLVGNTGDTQYF
CDR3nt: TGTGCCAGCAGCTTAGTCGGCAACACGGGAGATACGCAGTATTTT

v_gene: TRBV6-1
j_gene: TRBJ1-5
d_gene: .
abundance: .
CDR3aa: CASSEAGSAGDQPQHF
CDR3nt: TGTGCCAGCAGTGAAGCGGGATCGGCGGGGGATCAGCCCCAGCATTTT

v_gene: TRBV9
j_gene: TRBJ2-1
d_gene: TRBD2
abundance: once
CDR3aa: CASSARGGVWDEQFF
CDR3nt: TGTGCCAGCAGCGCCCGGGGGGGGGTATGGGATGAGCAGTTCTTC

v_gene: TRBV7-2
j_gene: TRBJ1-2
d_gene: .
abundance: many
CDR3aa: CASSLDNYGYTF
CDR3nt: TGTGCCAGCAGCTTGGATAACTATGGCTACACCTTC

v_gene: TRBV19
j_gene: TRBJ2-1
d_gene: .
abundance: .
CDR3aa: CASSTNREVYNEQFF
CDR3nt: TGTGCCAGTAGTACAAACAGGGAGGTTTACAATGAGCAGTTCTTC

v_gene: TRBV29-1
j_gene: TRBJ1-4
d_gene: TRBD1
abundance: .
CDR3aa: CSVRQGSAEKLFF
CDR3nt: TGCAGCGTCCGACAGGGTTCAGCTGAAAAACTGTTTTTT

v_gene: TRBV5-1
j_gene: TRBJ2-7
d_gene: .
abundance: .
CDR3aa: CASSLDLRGGGEQYF
CDR3nt: TGCGCCAGCAGCTTGGATCTGAGGGGAGGGGGCGAGCAGTACTTC

v_gene: TRBV5-5
j_gene: TRBJ1-1
d_gene: .
abundance: many
CDR3aa: CASSSGTYMNTEAFF
CDR3nt: TGTGCCAGCAGCTCGGGGACATATATGAACACTGAAGCTTTCTTT

v_gene: TRBV4-1
j_gene: TRBJ2-5
d_gene: TRBD1
abundance: many
CDR3aa: CASSTPGGMMGTGSQETQYF
CDR3nt: TGCGCCAGCAGCACCCCCGGTGGTATGATGGGGACAGGCTCCCAAGAGACCCAGTACTTC

v_gene: TRBV5-4
j_gene: TRBJ2-4
d_gene: .
abundance: .
CDR3aa: CASSLATVGVAKNIQYF
CDR3nt: TGTGCCAGCAGCTTGGCCACCGTGGGAGTGGCCAAAAACATTCAGTACTTC

v_gene: TRBV12-3/TRBV12-4
j_gene: TRBJ2-1
d_gene: TRBD2
abundance: few
CDR3aa: CASSSATGGPREQFF
CDR3nt: TGTGCCAGCAGTTCCGCGACGGGGGGGCCTAGAGAGCAGTTCTTC

v_gene: TRBV2
j_gene: TRBJ2-1
d_gene: TRBD1
abundance: few
CDR3aa: CASRGDRGNYNEQFF
CDR3nt: TGTGCCAGCAGGGGGGACAGGGGAAACTACAATGAGCAGTTCTTC

v_gene: TRBV24-1
j_gene: TRBJ1-2
d_gene: .
abundance: few
CDR3aa: CATSDSNDGYTF
CDR3nt: TGTGCCACCAGTGATTCCAACGATGGCTACACCTTC

v_gene: TRBV5-1
j_gene: TRBJ2-3
d_gene: TRBD2
abundance: few
CDR3aa: CASSVSGVRTDTQYF
CDR3nt: TGCGCCAGCAGCGTTAGCGGGGTACGCACAGATACGCAGTATTTT

v_gene: TRBV7-8
j_gene: TRBJ2-5
d_gene: TRBD2
abundance: few
CDR3aa: CASSLVLGLAGGKETQYF
CDR3nt: TGTGCCAGCAGCTTAGTCCTAGGACTAGCGGGGGGTAAAGAGACCCAGTACTTC

v_gene: TRBV20-1
j_gene: TRBJ1-6
d_gene: TRBD1
abundance: few
CDR3aa: CSAPAPGQGGDSPLHF
CDR3nt: TGCAGTGCTCCCGCCCCCGGACAGGGAGGAGATTCACCCCTCCACTTT

v_gene: TRBV6-5
j_gene: TRBJ1-1
d_gene: .
abundance: few
CDR3aa: CASSPGSRVNTEAFF
CDR3nt: TGTGCCAGCAGTCCCGGGAGCAGGGTGAACACTGAAGCTTTCTTT

v_gene: TRBV10-3
j_gene: TRBJ1-5
d_gene: .
abundance: .
CDR3aa: CAISEGRYSNQPQHF
CDR3nt: TGTGCCATCAGTGAGGGAAGGTATAGCAATCAGCCCCAGCATTTT

v_gene: TRBV12-5
j_gene: TRBJ2-1
d_gene: TRBD2
abundance: .
CDR3aa: CASGENPPGGSYNEQFF
CDR3nt: TGTGCTAGTGGTGAGAACCCCCCGGGAGGCTCCTACAATGAGCAGTTCTTC

v_gene: TRBV7-7
j_gene: TRBJ2-5
d_gene: .
abundance: few
CDR3aa: CASSAGRQETQYF
CDR3nt: TGTGCCAGCAGCGCCGGACGACAAGAGACCCAGTACTTC

v_gene: TRBV4-1
j_gene: TRBJ2-7
d_gene: .
abundance: .
CDR3aa: CASSQEGSGTTYEQYF
CDR3nt: TGCGCCAGCAGCCAAGAAGGTTCCGGGACGACCTACGAGCAGTACTTC

v_gene: TRBV7-9
j_gene: TRBJ2-7
d_gene: .
abundance: .
CDR3aa: CASSDTRGADEQYF
CDR3nt: TGTGCCAGCAGCGACACTAGGGGGGCGGACGAGCAGTACTTC

v_gene: TRBV9
j_gene: TRBJ2-1
d_gene: .
abundance: few
CDR3aa: CASSVLAGSGSYNEQFF
CDR3nt: TGTGCCAGCAGCGTATTAGCAGGCTCCGGATCCTACAATGAGCAGTTCTTC

v_gene: TRBV20-1
j_gene: TRBJ2-1
d_gene: .
abundance: .
CDR3aa: CSVRRPRVNNEQFF
CDR3nt: TGCAGTGTTCGGAGGCCCAGAGTCAACAATGAGCAGTTCTTC

v_gene: TRBV12-3/TRBV12-4
j_gene: TRBJ1-1
d_gene: .
abundance: .
CDR3aa: CASSFGRVMTAEAFF
CDR3nt: TGTGCCAGCAGTTTTGGACGAGTCATGACCGCTGAAGCTTTCTTT

v_gene: TRBV7-6
j_gene: TRBJ2-3
d_gene: TRBD1
abundance: .
CDR3aa: CASSLAGGQGNTDTQYF
CDR3nt: TGTGCCAGCAGCTTAGCGGGAGGACAGGGGAACACAGATACGCAGTATTTT

v_gene: TRBV7-2
j_gene: TRBJ2-5
d_gene: TRBD2
abundance: few
CDR3aa: CASSLESGRGQETQYF
CDR3nt: TGTGCCAGCAGCTTAGAGTCGGGGAGGGGCCAAGAGACCCAGTACTTC

v_gene: TRBV12-3/TRBV12-4
j_gene: TRBJ1-4
d_gene: .
abundance: .
CDR3aa: CASRSGGGKLFF
CDR3nt: TGTGCCAGCAGAAGTGGGGGAGGAAAACTGTTTTTT

v_gene: TRBV4-3
j_gene: TRBJ2-2
d_gene: TRBD2
abundance: few
CDR3aa: CASSQLAGVPTGELFF
CDR3nt: TGCGCCAGCAGCCAACTAGCGGGAGTACCCACCGGGGAGCTGTTTTTT

v_gene: TRBV15
j_gene: TRBJ2-2
d_gene: .
abundance: few
CDR3aa: CATSRVAHNTGELFF
CDR3nt: TGTGCCACCAGCAGAGTGGCCCACAACACCGGGGAGCTGTTTTTT

v_gene: TRBV7-8
j_gene: TRBJ1-5
d_gene: .
abundance: .
CDR3aa: CASSFLGQLNQPQHF
CDR3nt: TGTGCCAGCAGCTTTTTAGGCCAGCTCAATCAGCCCCAGCATTTT

v_gene: TRBV4-2
j_gene: TRBJ2-7
d_gene: TRBD2
abundance: .
CDR3aa: CASSQVGLAGFAEQYF
CDR3nt: TGTGCCAGCAGCCAAGTCGGGCTAGCGGGATTCGCCGAGCAGTACTTC

v_gene: TRBV7-8
j_gene: TRBJ2-1
d_gene: TRBD1
abundance: .
CDR3aa: CASSLLRDRGQYEQFF
CDR3nt: TGTGCCAGCAGCTTACTCCGGGACAGGGGGCAATATGAGCAGTTCTTC

v_gene: TRBV3-1
j_gene: TRBJ2-7
d_gene: .
abundance: few
CDR3aa: CASSLWGSYEQYF
CDR3nt: TGTGCCAGCAGCCTATGGGGATCCTACGAGCAGTACTTC

v_gene: TRBV12-3/TRBV12-4
j_gene: TRBJ1-2
d_gene: TRBD1
abundance: .
CDR3aa: CASSSRGQNYGYTF
CDR3nt: TGTGCCAGCAGCTCCAGGGGGCAAAACTATGGCTACACCTTC

v_gene: TRBV5-6
j_gene: TRBJ2-1
d_gene: .
abundance: .
CDR3aa: CASSLGQPREQFF
CDR3nt: TGTGCCAGCAGCTTGGGGCAGCCGAGGGAGCAGTTCTTC

v_gene: TRBV11-3
j_gene: TRBJ2-5
d_gene: TRBD2
abundance: few
CDR3aa: CASTYNGLAGAFQETQYF
CDR3nt: TGTGCCAGCACCTATAACGGACTAGCGGGAGCCTTTCAAGAGACCCAGTACTTC

v_gene: TRBV7-9
j_gene: TRBJ2-2
d_gene: .
abundance: .
CDR3aa: CASSRTAPWGELFF
CDR3nt: TGTGCCAGCAGCAGGACGGCCCCGTGGGGGGAGCTGTTTTTT